This T cell receptor beta chain was captured in a study of T cell repertoires in cytomegalovirus infection. Study-wide points: Frequencies of public TCR beta families were cumulated, and this identified carriers of CMV plus the relevant HLA.

About this clonotype itself: No antigen is known for it.

In germline, CDR1 is DFQATT, CDR2 SNEGSKA (reference sequence). V lost 1 base and J lost 4, with 13 bases in between. This CDR3 comprises 14 residues. TCRdb re-derived calls from the reads in MiXCR, one entry per CDR3 protein. The sample yields 800,000 to 950,000 distinct CDR3 sequences, about 31% seen once. This chain links TRBV20-1 with TRBJ1-2; D gene unclear. This specimen was cultured CD8+ T cells from PBMCs, taken from culture after CMV antigen stimulation. The receptor's source is a human donor in good health (CMV status not recorded). Some clones in this sample may be carry-over from other donors' samples. CDR3 DNA: TGCAGTGCTAGAGTGGCAGGATCCGCCTATGGCTACACCTTC. Amino acids: CSARVAGSAYGYTF.